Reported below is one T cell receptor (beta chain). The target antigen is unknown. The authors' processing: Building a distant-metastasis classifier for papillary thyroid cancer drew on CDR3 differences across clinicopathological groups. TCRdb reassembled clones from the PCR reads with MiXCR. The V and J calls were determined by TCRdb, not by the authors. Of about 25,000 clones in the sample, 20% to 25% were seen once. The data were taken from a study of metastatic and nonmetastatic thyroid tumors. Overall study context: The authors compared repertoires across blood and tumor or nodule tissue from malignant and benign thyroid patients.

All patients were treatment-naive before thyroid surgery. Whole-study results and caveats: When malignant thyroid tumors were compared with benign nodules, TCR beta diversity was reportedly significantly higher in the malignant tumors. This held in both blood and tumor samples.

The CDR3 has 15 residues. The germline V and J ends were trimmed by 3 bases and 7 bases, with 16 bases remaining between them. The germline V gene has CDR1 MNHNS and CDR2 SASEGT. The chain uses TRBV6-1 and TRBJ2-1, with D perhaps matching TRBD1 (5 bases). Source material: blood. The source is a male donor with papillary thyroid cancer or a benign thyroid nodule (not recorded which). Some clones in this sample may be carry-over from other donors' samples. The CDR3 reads CASSEVGRARNEQFF. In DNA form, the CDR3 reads TGTGCCAGCAGTGAGGTAGGCAGGGCGCGAAATGAGCAGTTCTTC.